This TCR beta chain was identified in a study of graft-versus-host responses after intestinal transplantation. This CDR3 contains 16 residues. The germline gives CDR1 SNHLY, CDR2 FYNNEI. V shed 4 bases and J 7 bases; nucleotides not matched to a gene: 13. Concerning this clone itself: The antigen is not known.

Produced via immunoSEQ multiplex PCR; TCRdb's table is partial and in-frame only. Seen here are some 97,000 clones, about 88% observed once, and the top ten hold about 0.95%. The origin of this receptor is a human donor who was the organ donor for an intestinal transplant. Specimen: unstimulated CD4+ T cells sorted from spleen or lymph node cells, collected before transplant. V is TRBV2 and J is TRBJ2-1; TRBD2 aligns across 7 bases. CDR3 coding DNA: TGTGCCAGCAGTGTTCGGACGGGGGGAAGTAGGAATGAGCAGTTCTTC. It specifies CASSVRTGGSRNEQFF.